Below are 27 T cell receptor beta chains sequenced from a single sample in a study of control samples from healthy donors and cancer patients. This table comes from immunoSEQ multiplex PCR, and its TCRdb copy is limited to in-frame clones, with some not included. This table holds about 160,000 clones, 95% to 96% found once. Source material: blood. The source is a woman aged 30 to 39 in good health.

CDR3 DNA: TGTGCCAGCAGCTTAGTAACAGGGGCCACCGGGGAGCTGTTTTTT. Translated, it gives CASSLVTGATGELFF. The V and J genes are TRBV11-2 and TRBJ2-2; 7 bases line up with TRBD1. Germline assignment: CDR1 SGHAT and CDR2 FQNNGV. The CDR3 runs to 15 residues. The junction had 3 bases not matched to a gene; V was cut back by 1 base and J by 4 bases. The entire variable domain, with the rest obtained from reference TRBV11-2 and TRBJ2-2, is as follows: EAGVAQSPRYKIIEKRQSVAFWCNPISGHATLYWYQQILGQGPKLLIQFQNNGVVDDSQLPKDRFSAERLKGVDSTLKIQPAKLEDSAVYLCASSLVTGATGELFFGEGSRLTVL.

The rearrangement uses TRBV4-1 and TRBJ2-7; 9 bases align to TRBD1. CDR1 and CDR2 (germline): MGHRA, YSYEKL. The CDR3 sequence is 15 residues long. Germline trimming cut 1 base from V and 2 bases from J; bases unmatched to any gene: 3. The CDR3 DNA sequence: TGCGCCAGCAGCCAAGTCGGGACAGGGACCTACGAGCAGTACTTC. Translation gives CASSQVGTGTYEQYF.

The V call is TRBV9, the J call TRBJ1-3, with D maybe TRBD1 (6 bases). The CDR3 sequence is 16 residues long. In germline, CDR1 is SGDLS, CDR2 YYNGEE. Trimming removed 0 bases from V and 2 bases from J, with 12 bases in between. Here the CDR3 reads CASSVEAGAAGNTIYF. CDR3 DNA: TGTGCCAGCAGCGTAGAGGCGGGGGCAGCTGGAAACACCATATATTTT.

In this sample, this clone turned up once. This chain joins TRBV7-8 and TRBJ2-3; D is possibly TRBD2 (6 bases). The V end lost 5 bases, the J end lost 2 bases, and 11 bases lay between the germline ends. The CDR3 covers 14 residues. Per germline, CDR1 SGHVS and CDR2 FQNEAQ. CDR3 nucleotides: TGTGCCAGCAGCCCCGGGACTGACACAGATACGCAGTATTTT. This translates into CASSPGTDTDTQYF.

The V gene is TRBV19, the J gene TRBJ1-1; D gene uncertain. The germline V gene encodes CDR1 LNHDA and CDR2 SQIVND (reference sequence). The ends were cut back, 4 bases at V and 11 bases at J, with 20 bases in the middle. This CDR3 region has 14 residues. The CDR3 DNA reads TGTGCCAGTAGTACCTCAGGACCCGCCCCGACGGCTTTCTTT. This gives the protein CASSTSGPAPTAFF. Full variable domain (outside the CDR3, taken from reference TRBV19 and TRBJ1-1): DGGITQSPKYLFRKEGQNVTLSCEQNLNHDAMYWYRQDPGQGLRLIYYSQIVNDFQKGDIAEGYSVSREKKESFPLTVTSAQKNPTAFYLCASSTSGPAPTAFFGQGTRLTVV.

V usage is TRBV5-1 and J usage is TRBJ1-2, with a weak D call TRBD1 (6 bases). CDR1 and CDR2 (germline): SGHRS, YFSETQ. The V gene lost 4 bases and the J gene lost 5 bases, with 15 bases spanning the gap. This CDR3 region has 14 residues. The CDR3 protein is CASSTQGFGYGYTF. The CDR3 nucleotides read TGCGCCAGCAGCACACAGGGTTTTGGGTATGGCTACACCTTC.

The chain employs TRBV27 and TRBJ1-1; 7 nucleotides agree with TRBD1. Germline V gene data show CDR1 as MNHEY and CDR2 as SMNVEV (reference sequence). Trimming at V came to 5 bases and at J to 0 bases, leaving 9 bases not matched to a gene. This CDR3 is built from 16 residues. The CDR3 bases are TGTGCCAGCAGTCCACACGGGACAGCTATGAACACTGAAGCTTTCTTT. Amino acid sequence: CASSPHGTAMNTEAFF.

J is TRBJ2-1 and V is TRBV4-1, with 7 bases fitting TRBD1. Germline V gene sequence: CDR1 MGHRA, CDR2 YSYEKL. Unmatched junction bases numbered 6, after V lost 6 bases and J lost 1 base. The CDR3 length is 15 residues. The CDR3 region is CASRLDRESYNEQFF. CDR3 DNA: TGCGCCAGCAGACTCGACAGGGAGTCCTACAATGAGCAGTTCTTC.

This clone was recorded only once. The CDR3 DNA reads as TGTGCCAGTAGTTTTAGGGACATCGGAGGCTACGAGCAGTACTTC. This translates into CASSFRDIGGYEQYF. The V gene is TRBV19, the J gene TRBJ2-7; perhaps TRBD1 as D (6 bases). The CDR3 sequence is 15 residues long. Germline CDR1 is LNHDA and CDR2 is SQIVND (reference sequence). The V gene lost 5 bases and the J gene lost 3 bases, with 17 bases spanning the gap. The complete variable domain, with remaining parts taken from reference TRBV19 and TRBJ2-7, reads DGGITQSPKYLFRKEGQNVTLSCEQNLNHDAMYWYRQDPGQGLRLIYYSQIVNDFQKGDIAEGYSVSREKKESFPLTVTSAQKNPTAFYLCASSFRDIGGYEQYFGPGTRLTVT.

V gene TRBV29-1 combines with J gene TRBJ2-3; D not resolved. Germline V gene lookup returns CDR1 SQVTM and CDR2 ANQGSEA. Trimming pared 5 bases from V and 1 base from J, leaving 10 bases between. The CDR3 totals 13 residues. This CDR3 is CSVTREGTDTQYF. For the CDR3, the DNA is TGCAGCGTTACAAGGGAAGGCACAGATACGCAGTATTTT.

This sequence joins TRBV6-5 and TRBJ1-4; 7 positions match TRBD1. The trim removed 7 bases at V and 7 bases at J, leaving 9 bases unmatched. This CDR3 has 14 residues. CDR1 is MNHEY and CDR2 is SVGAGI in the germline V gene. CDR3 sequence (DNA): TGTGCCAGCACCGGGACAGCCAGGGGTGAAAAACTGTTTTTT. Translated: CASTGTARGEKLFF.

This clone was counted once. The chain has TRBV7-8 and TRBJ2-2; TRBD1 is a possible D gene (5 bases). The V gene's germline CDR1 is SGHVS and CDR2 FQNEAQ. CDR3 size: 14 residues. V lost 2 bases and J lost 4, with 8 bases in between. The CDR3 sequence is CASSLSRATGELFF. The CDR3 nucleotides read TGTGCCAGCAGCTTAAGCAGGGCCACCGGGGAGCTGTTTTTT.

The J gene is TRBJ1-2, the V gene TRBV6-1; D gene uncertain. This CDR3 has 15 amino acids. CDR1 is MNHNS, CDR2 SASEGT, per germline. Trimming removed 1 base from V and 2 bases from J, with 11 bases in between. CDR3 sequence (DNA): TGTGCCAGCAGTGAAGAGGTAGGGAACAACTATGGCTACACCTTC. It encodes CASSEEVGNNYGYTF.

The chain links TRBV15 to TRBJ1-6, with D possibly being TRBD1 (5 bases). Trimming took 2 bases from V and 10 from J, leaving 18 bases between them. There are 16 residues in the CDR3. Looked up from germline, CDR1 is LNHNV and CDR2 is YYDKDF (reference sequence). The CDR3 DNA follows: TGTGCCACCAGCAGAACGACAGTGGAAATTGGGTCACCCCTCCACTTT. Its protein is CATSRTTVEIGSPLHF. Variable domain in full (rest from reference TRBV15 and TRBJ1-6): DAMVIQNPRYQVTQFGKPVTLSCSQTLNHNVMYWYQQKSSQAPKLLFHYYDKDFNNEADTPDNFQSRRPNTSFCFLDIRSPGLGDTAMYLCATSRTTVEIGSPLHFGNGTRLTVT.

The chain uses TRBV3-1 (or the pseudogene TRBV3-2) and TRBJ1-2; 8 nucleotides agree with TRBD1. This CDR3 spans 15 amino acids. V trimming: 0 bases; J trimming: 6 bases; junction bases outside the gene matches: 6. The germline CDR1 and CDR2 sequences are LGHDT and YNNKEL (reference sequence). The CDR3 sequence is CASSQDPRGRDGYTF. The CDR3 DNA reads as TGTGCCAGCAGCCAAGACCCCAGGGGGCGAGATGGCTACACCTTC.

The rearrangement joins TRBV6-5 to TRBJ2-7, with TRBD2 as a possible D gene (6 bases). Germline values: CDR1 MNHEY, CDR2 SVGAGI. This CDR3 spans 15 amino acids. V lost 5 bases and J 2 bases, leaving 16 bases between the germline ends. The CDR3 is CASSTTGWTTYEQYF. CDR3 DNA: TGTGCCAGCAGTACTACAGGCTGGACTACCTACGAGCAGTACTTC.

This sequence joins TRBV10-3 and TRBJ2-5, with 7 bases fitting TRBD2. The CDR3 has 13 residues. The germline CDR1 and CDR2 sequences are ENHRY and SYGVKD. V lost 10 bases and J lost 9; bases outside the gene matches: 14. The chain's CDR3 is CATTKDRGGAQYF. As DNA, the CDR3 is TGTGCCACCACAAAGGACCGGGGAGGGGCCCAGTACTTC.

The gene calls are TRBV10-1 and TRBJ2-7; 9 bases align to TRBD2. Trimming cost V 3 bases and J 6 bases; bases outside gene matches: 9. The length of the CDR3 is 15 residues. CDR1 and CDR2 (germline): WNHNN, SYGVQD (reference sequence). CDR3 residues: CASSDGSGRLGEQYF. As DNA, the CDR3 is TGCGCCAGCAGTGATGGGAGCGGGAGGTTGGGCGAGCAGTACTTC.

This clone was recorded a few times. CDR3 amino acids: CASSSYGGVGITEAFF. The CDR3 DNA is TGTGCCAGCAGCTCTTACGGGGGGGTAGGGATCACTGAAGCTTTCTTT. The genes are TRBV11-2 and TRBJ1-1; D might be TRBD1 (5 bases). The CDR3 is made up of 16 amino acids. The V gene lost 4 bases and the J gene lost 4 bases, with 19 bases spanning the gap. Germline-derived CDR1 and CDR2 are SGHAT and FQNNGV.

J is TRBJ2-1 and V is TRBV7-9, with TRBD2 identical over 10 bases. J was trimmed by 3 bases and V by 5 bases; bases with no gene match: 7. Germline V gene lookup returns CDR1 SEHNR and CDR2 FQNEAQ (reference sequence). This CDR3 contains 16 residues. In DNA form, the CDR3 reads TGTGCCAGCAGCCCAATCGGGACTAGCGTCTACAATGAGCAGTTCTTC. It codes for CASSPIGTSVYNEQFF.

Here the CDR3 DNA reads TGTGCCAGTAGTGCGGGTGCTGGAAACACCATATATTTT. It specifies CASSAGAGNTIYF. The chain carries TRBV19 and TRBJ1-3, with D unresolved. Germline lookup yields CDR1 LNHDA and CDR2 SQIVND (reference sequence). V dropped 5 bases and J dropped 2 bases, with 7 bases sitting between them. The CDR3 runs 13 residues.

CDR3 DNA: TGTGCCAGCAGAACTGAGAACACTGAAGCTTTCTTT. Translation: CASRTENTEAFF. The V gene is TRBV28, the J gene TRBJ1-1; D not certain. V gave up 6 bases and J gave up 1 base, with 6 bases separating them. CDR3 length equals 12 residues. Germline loops: CDR1 MDHEN, CDR2 SYDVKM. The variable domain in full, completed from reference TRBV28 and TRBJ1-1, reads DVKVTQSSRYLVKRTGEKVFLECVQDMDHENMFWYRQDPGLGLRLIYFSYDVKMKEKGDIPEGYSVSREKKERFSLILESASTNQTSMYLCASRTENTEAFFGQGTRLTVV.

The chain has TRBV28 and TRBJ1-1; D not certain. The ends were cut back, 8 bases at V and 0 bases at J, with 10 bases in the middle. Germline values: CDR1 MDHEN, CDR2 SYDVKM. The CDR3 is made up of 13 amino acids. CDR3 residues: CASLQHLNTEAFF. For the CDR3, the DNA is TGTGCCAGCCTCCAACACTTGAACACTGAAGCTTTCTTT.

The V gene is TRBV28, the J gene TRBJ2-3; D call uncertain. Germline CDR1 is MDHEN and CDR2 is SYDVKM. V was cut by 3 bases and J by 3 bases, with 4 bases left in between. This CDR3 is 12 amino acids long. The CDR3 sequence is CASSLGTDTQYF. CDR3 in DNA: TGTGCCAGCAGTTTGGGAACAGATACGCAGTATTTT. The entire variable domain, with the rest obtained from reference TRBV28 and TRBJ2-3, is as follows: DVKVTQSSRYLVKRTGEKVFLECVQDMDHENMFWYRQDPGLGLRLIYFSYDVKMKEKGDIPEGYSVSREKKERFSLILESASTNQTSMYLCASSLGTDTQYFGPGTRLTVL.

The J gene is TRBJ1-5, the V gene TRBV25-1; TRBD1 is a possible D gene (6 bases). V lost 4 bases and J lost 5, with 21 bases in between. Per the germline V gene, CDR1 is MGHDK and CDR2 is SYGVNS. This CDR3 contains 17 residues. In nucleotides, the CDR3 is TGTGCCAGCAGTGGCTCCCATTGGCAGGGGCATCATCAGCCCCAGCATTTT. This gives the protein CASSGSHWQGHHQPQHF.

V is TRBV10-3 and J is TRBJ1-1; D is perhaps TRBD1 (5 bases). Germline V gene lookup returns CDR1 ENHRY and CDR2 SYGVKD. The CDR3 loop spans 13 amino acids. V dropped 6 bases and J dropped 2 bases, with 10 bases sitting between them. The CDR3 coding sequence is TGTGCCATCAGGCCGACAGATAACACTGAAGCTTTCTTT. The encoded protein is CAIRPTDNTEAFF.

This clone occurred once. The chain uses TRBV5-1 and TRBJ1-3; 7 nucleotides align to TRBD1. Germline CDR1 SGHRS, CDR2 YFSETQ. This CDR3 has 16 amino acids. Trimming at V came to 4 bases and at J to 2 bases, leaving 9 bases not matched to a gene. Written as DNA, the CDR3 is TGCGCCAGCAGCCCCGGGCCCCAGGGGGCTGGAAACACCATATATTTT. Its translation: CASSPGPQGAGNTIYF.